A single TCR beta chain is shown here with its context. Its specificity is unknown. These data are taken from a study of T-cell reconstitution after alpha-beta-depleted transplantation in children. Findings of the study overall: As was reported, about two months after transplant, alpha-beta T cells came from several hundred expanded graft clones. T-cell counts and diversity at one year post-transplant came mainly from newly produced T cells. After transplant, high TCRbeta diversity at day 60 in some patients arose from surviving recipient T cells and thymic progenitors.

CDR3 length: 13 residues. Per germline, CDR1 SQVTM and CDR2 ANQGSEA. With 6 bases clipped from V and 7 bases from J, the junction kept 8 bases outside the gene matches. Researchers prepared the TCRbeta library using unique molecular identifiers, the study reports. TCRdb re-called the PCR reads with MiXCR, one entry per CDR3 protein. Here the sample spans about 460,000 distinct CDR3 sequences, 10% being singletons. This sequence joins TRBV29-1 and TRBJ1-5, with 8 bases fitting TRBD1. Sample: PBMCs, taken before TCRalphabeta/CD19-depleted stem cell transplant. This receptor was identified in a child aged 2 to 15 with inherited bone marrow failure, due to receive a stem cell transplant. The CDR3 loop reads CSVDTGGSQPQHF. The CDR3 nucleotides read TGCAGCGTGGACACAGGGGGGAGCCAGCCCCAGCATTTT.